This T cell receptor beta chain was observed in a study of cytomegalovirus exposure and HLA in healthy donors. About the research overall: The 120 validation repertoires and the approximately 630 first-cohort repertoires shared a platform, a later analysis reported. Study observations and caveats: The study listed approximately 170 cytomegalovirus-associated TCR beta chains. Subsequent analysis of the 110 or so validation repertoires found a tendency for first-cohort TCR clusters to co-occur.

Per germline, CDR1 SGHVS and CDR2 FQNEAQ. The J segment lost 3 bases and the V segment lost 0 bases, leaving 7 bases of the junction unmatched. CDR3 length: 16 residues. For this clone: The target antigen is unknown.

Assay: immunoSEQ multiplex PCR; the TCRdb copy retains only in-frame clones and omits some. The sample yields roughly 50,000 clones, 89% seen once. A roughly 120-subject validation cohort, separate from the 666-subject first cohort, supplied the donors. The sample was PBMCs. The chain is built from TRBV7-8 and TRBJ2-5; 7 bases are shared with TRBD2. The receptor was isolated from a woman younger than 30 in good health and CMV-seropositive. CDR3 DNA sequence: TGTGCCAGCAGCTTAGCGGGAGCGGGGTTTGAAGAGACCCAGTACTTC. It encodes CASSLAGAGFEETQYF.